The 9 T cell receptor beta chains below were found in one sample sequenced in a study of T cells expressing NK-cell markers. TCRdb reprocessed the 5' RACE reads; each CDR3 protein has one entry and no DNA is given. The sample includes about 160,000 distinct CDR3 sequences. The specimen was blood T cells: a sorted CD56 or NKG2C T cell subset, CD4+ or CD8+ T cells, or bulk PBMC T cells (not recorded which). These receptors came from a woman between 18 and 69 years old in good health.

CDR3 in amino acids: CASNSTPVDREIYEQYF. This rearrangement joins TRBV4-1 to TRBJ2-7; TCRdb outputs TRBD1, but without DNA this stays unchecked. Germline CDR1 is MGHRA and CDR2 is YSYEKL. CDR3 length: 17 amino acids.

The V and J genes are TRBV5-1 and TRBJ2-7; no DNA is available, so the TRBD1 call from TCRdb remains unchecked. Per germline, CDR1 SGHRS and CDR2 YFSETQ. The CDR3 has 15 amino acids. CDR3 amino acids: CASSLSPGAGYEQYF.

This chain joins TRBV5-1 and TRBJ1-1. Per germline, CDR1 SGHRS and CDR2 YFSETQ. The CDR3 is 12 amino acids. The CDR3 region is CASSLTSSEAFF.

The chain recombines TRBV3-1 with TRBJ2-3; with no DNA, the TCRdb D assignment of TRBD1 cannot be verified. The germline CDR1 and CDR2 sequences are LGHDT and YNNKEL (reference sequence). This CDR3 contains 17 residues. The CDR3: CASSQGWAGVSTDTQYF.

The V call is TRBV11-2, the J call TRBJ2-7. Looked up from germline, CDR1 is SGHAT and CDR2 is FQNNGV. The CDR3 totals 15 residues. The CDR3 spells CASSKSAGFYYEQYF.

The chain recombines TRBV20-1 with TRBJ1-1. Germline CDR1 DFQATT, CDR2 SNEGSKA (reference sequence). The length of the CDR3 is 11 residues. CDR3 protein: CSATMSTEAFF.

The genes are TRBV10-3 and TRBJ2-3; TCRdb names TRBD2, which stays unverified in the absence of DNA. The V gene's germline CDR1 is ENHRY and CDR2 SYGVKD. The CDR3 runs 13 residues. The CDR3 loop is CATWDSRIGTQYF.

The genes are TRBV5-1 and TRBJ2-1; TCRdb selects TRBD1, and the lack of DNA leaves this call unchecked. The CDR3 is made up of 16 amino acids. CDR1 is SGHRS and CDR2 is YFSETQ in the germline V gene. This chain's CDR3 is CASSLVSGNPGNEQFF.

The chain combines TRBV9 with TRBJ1-4; TCRdb picks TRBD1, but there is no DNA to check that call. Germline V gives CDR1 SGDLS, CDR2 YYNGEE. The CDR3 is made up of 15 amino acids. CDR3 in amino acids: CASSPGGAPGEKLFF.